The source of this TCR beta chain is a study of blood T cell repertoires in COVID-19. For the study at large: Nucleic acid was either cDNA or gDNA, and it came from T cells, B-cell-depleted T cells, or PBMCs.

This clone appeared once. Assay: immunoSEQ multiplex PCR; the TCRdb copy retains only in-frame clones and omits some. Found here are about 70,000 clones, roughly 76% of them singletons; the top ten hold around 30%. Source material: peripheral blood. The receptor was isolated from a woman older than 75 with active or convalescent COVID-19.

This CDR3 is CASSQSGGEAVFF. The CDR3 DNA follows: TGTGCCAGCAGCCAGTCAGGGGGCGAGGCGGTGTTTTTT. The chain has TRBV3-1 (or the pseudogene TRBV3-2) and TRBJ2-2, with 8 bases fitting TRBD1. Germline lookup yields CDR1 LGHDT and CDR2 YNNKEL (reference sequence). The CDR3 runs to 13 residues. Unmatched junction bases numbered 9, after V lost 3 bases and J lost 15 bases.